This entry lists 31 T cell receptor beta chains sequenced from one sample in a study of response to subunit inactivated influenza vaccine (dated by TCRdb to the late 2010s). Library method: RT-PCR. Reads for this sample came from an Illumina HiSeq 2500. TCRdb reran the public reads through fastp at Q25 and MiXCR, keeping productive beta chains. CDR3 protein duplicates are merged, each entry listing the most common genes and DNA. The sample records approximately 500,000 distinct CDR3 sequences, under 30% of which are singletons. Of the sample, 2.5% to 3.5% is held by the ten largest clones. These data were also filed under a second study, of T cells expressing NK-cell markers. As noted in the second study: 5'RACE template switching, by which a universal primer site and unique molecular identifiers were added, was used to make TCR beta cDNA libraries.

The sequencing used CD4+ T cells sorted from PBMCs, collected less than 13 days after vaccination. The receptors derive from a man over 45 who received an inactivated influenza vaccine. Donor details come from another sample of the same person, matched by shared clones.

The table lists this clonotype with a few counts. The chain has TRBV29-1 and TRBJ2-4; 11 positions agree with TRBD2. The germline CDR1 and CDR2 sequences are SQVTM and ANQGSEA. There are 16 residues in the CDR3. Trimming at V came to 4 bases and at J to 6 bases, leaving 11 bases not matched to a gene. Written as DNA, the CDR3 is TGCAGCGTTGCGGGGGTTAGCGGGAGGGCCGTAAACATTCAGTACTTC. It specifies CSVAGVSGRAVNIQYF.

The J gene is TRBJ1-2, the V gene TRBV7-9, with 7 bases that match TRBD1. The CDR3 extends over 15 amino acids. Per the germline V gene, CDR1 is SEHNR and CDR2 is FQNEAQ (reference sequence). J lost 4 bases, V lost 5 bases, and 10 bases had no gene match. CDR3 coding DNA: TGTGCCAGCAGCCATGTCGAGACAGGGAGCTATGGCTACACCTTC. Its translation: CASSHVETGSYGYTF.

The gene calls are TRBV12-3 or TRBV12-4 and TRBJ1-1, with a tentative D call TRBD1 (6 bases). This CDR3 has 15 amino acids. Between the trimmed V and J ends, which lost 6 bases and 8 bases, there was a span of 22 bases. Here the CDR3 reads CASSSKGHNFGEAFF. CDR3 DNA: TGTGCCAGCAGCTCCAAGGGACATAACTTCGGAGAAGCTTTCTTT.

The V call is TRBV5-1, the J call TRBJ2-3; D ambiguous. Trimming shortened V by 3 bases and J by 6 bases, and 11 bases separated the two germline ends. Germline V gene lookup returns CDR1 SGHRS and CDR2 YFSETQ. The CDR3 has 13 residues. The CDR3 loop reads CASSSPLGDTQYF. The CDR3 DNA follows: TGCGCCAGCAGCTCCCCCCTGGGGGATACGCAGTATTTT.

This clonotype has more than one count but fewer than ten. The chain uses TRBV6-5 and TRBJ1-5; possibly TRBD1 for D (5 bases). The CDR3 is made up of 14 amino acids. CDR1 is MNHEY, CDR2 SVGAGI, per germline. V dropped 1 base and J dropped 3 bases, with 7 bases sitting between them. The CDR3 DNA reads TGTGCCAGCAGTTACTTAGGGGCCAATCAGCCCCAGCATTTT. Its translation is CASSYLGANQPQHF.

The V gene is TRBV29-1, the J gene TRBJ2-7; 8 bases are a match to TRBD2. V trimming: 3 bases; J trimming: 1 base; junction bases outside the gene matches: 5. Germline assignment: CDR1 SQVTM and CDR2 ANQGSEA. The CDR3 is 14 residues long. CDR3 sequence (DNA): TGCAGCGTTGAGGGAGCGGGAGATTCCTACGAGCAGTACTTC. Translated, it gives CSVEGAGDSYEQYF.

This clonotype showed up just a few times. This sequence may be a read error, since a much larger clone differs from it by one base. The chain recombines TRBV5-1 with TRBJ2-3; 12 bases agree with TRBD2. Germline V lookup: CDR1 SGHRS, CDR2 YFSETQ. The junction had 2 bases not matched to a gene; V was cut back by 4 bases and J by 2 bases. This CDR3 spans 15 amino acids. The CDR3 coding sequence is TGCGCCAGCAGCCGGACTAGCGGGACCACAGATACGCAGTATTTT. Translation: CASSRTSGTTDTQYF.

The chain couples TRBV29-1 to TRBJ1-2; no definite D call. This CDR3 region has 14 residues. CDR1 is SQVTM, CDR2 ANQGSEA, per germline. The V gene lost 3 bases and the J gene lost 2 bases, with 13 bases spanning the gap. This chain's CDR3 is CSVDSSGLNYGYTF. The CDR3 region has the DNA TGCAGCGTTGACAGTTCAGGATTGAACTATGGCTACACCTTC.

CDR3 nucleotide sequence: TGCGCCAGCAGCCAAGGCCGCGGGCCCTCCTACGAGCAGTACTTC. The encoded protein is CASSQGRGPSYEQYF. The chain carries TRBV4-1 and TRBJ2-7, with D tentatively TRBD2 (5 bases). This CDR3 is 15 amino acids long. V dropped 1 base and J dropped 0 bases, with 10 bases sitting between them. CDR1 and CDR2 (germline): MGHRA, YSYEKL.

The rearrangement uses TRBV6-5 and TRBJ2-1; a weak D match, TRBD2 (5 bases). This CDR3 region has 18 residues. Germline lookup yields CDR1 MNHEY and CDR2 SVGAGI. V was pared by 0 bases and J by 2 bases, with 17 bases between. CDR3 coding DNA: TGTGCCAGCAGTTACTCGGGTTCCCGACTATCGACCTACAATGAGCAGTTCTTC. As protein: CASSYSGSRLSTYNEQFF.

The chain recombines TRBV2 with TRBJ2-4; TRBD2 matches at 8 bases. The CDR3 loop spans 14 amino acids. The V gene's germline CDR1 is SNHLY and CDR2 FYNNEI. With V trimmed by 4 bases and J by 8 bases, 7 bases remained unmatched. The CDR3 sequence: CASSVITGGDIQYF. The CDR3 nucleotides are TGTGCCAGCAGTGTCATCACGGGGGGGGACATTCAGTACTTC.

This clonotype was found a few times. This chain links TRBV11-2 with TRBJ2-6, with 9 bases aligning to TRBD1. The V and J ends lost 3 bases and 0 bases, in that order; junction bases with no gene match: 9. Germline V lookup: CDR1 SGHAT, CDR2 FQNNGV. The CDR3 sequence is 19 residues long. The CDR3 DNA follows: TGTGCCAGCAGCTTGACGGGACAGGGTAGTGTCTCTGGGGCCAACGTCCTGACTTTC. Its protein is CASSLTGQGSVSGANVLTF.

The rearrangement joins TRBV6-2 or TRBV6-3 to TRBJ1-1; 9 bases are shared with TRBD1. The germline CDR1 and CDR2 sequences are MNHEY and SVGEGT. The trim removed 6 bases at V and 3 bases at J, leaving 5 bases unmatched. This CDR3 is 14 amino acids long. This chain's CDR3 is CASRTGGAHTEAFF. The CDR3 nucleotides read TGTGCCAGCAGAACAGGGGGCGCACACACTGAAGCTTTCTTT.

This chain links TRBV18 with TRBJ2-1; the D gene is possibly TRBD2 (6 bases). Between the trimmed V and J ends, which lost 0 bases and 4 bases, there was a span of 10 bases. The CDR3 contains 15 residues. Germline-derived CDR1 and CDR2 are KGHSH and LQKENI. The CDR3 is CASSPPGLQYNEQFF. DNA for the CDR3: TGTGCCAGCTCACCACCGGGACTCCAATACAATGAGCAGTTCTTC.

CDR3 DNA: TGTGCCAGCAGCCAAGCCGGAGGGGGCGCATTTGGCTACACCTTC. Its protein is CASSQAGGGAFGYTF. This rearrangement joins TRBV14 to TRBJ1-2, with 7 nucleotides matching TRBD1. Losses at the gene ends were 1 base for V and 7 bases for J; bases not matched to a gene: 9. Germline CDR1 SGHDN, CDR2 FVKESK. The CDR3 has 15 residues.

The J gene is TRBJ2-6, the V gene TRBV15; D gene uncertain. Germline-derived CDR1 and CDR2 are LNHNV and YYDKDF (reference sequence). V was clipped by 1 base and J by 1 base, with 17 bases between them. CDR3 length: 19 residues. CDR3: CATSRVAGIVGSGANVLTF. The CDR3 coding sequence is TGTGCCACCAGCAGAGTGGCCGGTATTGTGGGTTCTGGGGCCAACGTCCTGACTTTC.

The chain is built from TRBV6-5 and TRBJ2-7, with D perhaps assigned TRBD1 or TRBD2 (5 bases each). The CDR3 runs 15 residues. V was shortened by 4 bases and J by 5 bases, with 18 bases between the two germline ends. Germline loops: CDR1 MNHEY, CDR2 SVGAGI. CDR3 coding DNA: TGTGCCAGCAGTTTCCGTGGGCCAGGGAGCCACGAGCAGTACTTC. This gives the protein CASSFRGPGSHEQYF.

The chain links TRBV5-1 to TRBJ2-2; D not certain. The V end was cut by 2 bases, the J end by 1 base, with 9 bases between. The germline V gene encodes CDR1 SGHRS and CDR2 YFSETQ. The CDR3 spans 15 residues. CDR3 residues: CASSLGQMNTGELFF. Written as DNA, the CDR3 is TGCGCCAGCAGCTTAGGGCAGATGAACACCGGGGAGCTGTTTTTT.

The chain uses TRBV7-9 and TRBJ2-2, with 9 bases aligning to TRBD1. This CDR3 has 16 residues. Germline trimming cut 6 bases from V and 3 bases from J; bases unmatched to any gene: 8. Germline CDR1 SEHNR, CDR2 FQNEAQ (reference sequence). The CDR3 nucleotides read TGTGCCAGCAGATCTCCCGGGACAGGGTACACCGGGGAGCTGTTTTTT. It yields the protein CASRSPGTGYTGELFF.

The chain uses TRBV7-2 and TRBJ2-7, with D perhaps matching TRBD2 (5 bases). V lost 0 bases and J lost 3, with 15 bases in between. Germline values: CDR1 SGHTA, CDR2 FQGNSA. This CDR3 has 16 residues. In DNA form, the CDR3 reads TGTGCCAGCAGCTTAGCAGCTAGCCGGAGGATCTACGAGCAGTACTTC. Translated, it gives CASSLAASRRIYEQYF. The complete variable domain, with remaining parts taken from reference TRBV7-2 and TRBJ2-7, reads GAGVSQSPSNKVTEKGKDVELRCDPISGHTALYWYRQSLGQGLEFLIYFQGNSAPDKSGLPSDRFSAERTGGSVSTLTIQRTQQEDSAVYLCASSLAASRRIYEQYFGPGTRLTVT.

CDR3 DNA: TGTGCCAGCAGCTTACCCGGGACTCACGAGCAGTTCTTC. Its protein is CASSLPGTHEQFF. The V gene is TRBV7-9, the J gene TRBJ2-1; D is perhaps TRBD2 (6 bases). CDR1 and CDR2 (germline): SEHNR, FQNEAQ (reference sequence). The CDR3 contains 13 residues. V gave up 2 bases and J gave up 10 bases, with 12 bases separating them.

V gene TRBV9 combines with J gene TRBJ1-6, with no clear D. The germline CDR1 and CDR2 sequences are SGDLS and YYNGEE. The CDR3 spans 16 residues. V was shortened by 3 bases and J by 3 bases, with 13 bases between the two germline ends. The CDR3 bases are TGTGCCAGCAGCGGACCAGCAGGAGGCTATAATTCACCCCTCCACTTT. Protein: CASSGPAGGYNSPLHF.

In DNA form, the CDR3 reads TGTGCCAGCGGAGTCCCGACTAGCGGGGGGTCCAACACCGGGGAGCTGTTTTTT. Protein product: CASGVPTSGGSNTGELFF. The V gene is TRBV6-2 or TRBV6-3, the J gene TRBJ2-2; TRBD2 matches at 13 bases. This CDR3 contains 18 residues. Germline trimming cut 8 bases from V and 2 bases from J; bases unmatched to any gene: 11. CDR1 is MNHEY, CDR2 SVGEGT, per germline.

This clonotype appeared a few times. This sequence joins TRBV28 and TRBJ1-3; unclear D gene. V was clipped by 5 bases and J by 0 bases, with 14 bases between them. Germline values: CDR1 MDHEN, CDR2 SYDVKM. This CDR3 region has 16 residues. Here the CDR3 reads CASSLRTGDSGNTIYF. The CDR3 DNA reads as TGTGCCAGCAGTCTCCGGACGGGCGACTCTGGAAACACCATATATTTT.

The chain's CDR3 is CASKAGATGTGELFF. CDR3 sequence (DNA): TGTGCCAGCAAGGCGGGGGCAACGGGCACCGGGGAGCTGTTTTTT. This chain links TRBV2 with TRBJ2-2; TRBD2 might be the D (7 bases). The CDR3 loop spans 15 amino acids. V was pared by 7 bases and J by 4 bases, with 16 bases between. Germline CDR1 and CDR2: SNHLY and FYNNEI.

This clonotype appeared a few times. V usage is TRBV2 and J usage is TRBJ2-7; 11 bases match TRBD2. The CDR3 has 15 amino acids. J gave up 2 bases and V 9 bases, and 9 bases lay outside the gene matches. The V gene's germline CDR1 is SNHLY and CDR2 FYNNEI. For the CDR3, the DNA is TGTGCCAGTCAACCGGGGACTAGCGGAACCTACGAGCAGTACTTC. Translation gives CASQPGTSGTYEQYF.

The chain recombines TRBV20-1 with TRBJ2-7; perhaps TRBD2 as D (5 bases). The CDR3 runs to 11 residues. V lost 3 bases to trimming and J lost 6 bases, with 9 bases between them. Germline V gene sequence: CDR1 DFQATT, CDR2 SNEGSKA (reference sequence). The CDR3 reads CSASSGSEQYF. The CDR3 nucleotides are TGCAGTGCTAGTTCGGGGAGCGAGCAGTACTTC.

This chain joins TRBV23-1 and TRBJ2-7; D is unresolved. TRBV23-1 is an ORF, and what it does is uncertain. Trimming cost V 7 bases and J 4 bases, with 14 bases left between them. The length of the CDR3 is 13 residues. The CDR3 region is CASNQSGGYEQYF. CDR3 coding DNA: TGCGCCAGCAACCAAAGTGGCGGTTACGAGCAGTACTTC.

The gene calls are TRBV20-1 and TRBJ2-5; 11 bases match TRBD2. The CDR3 has 15 amino acids. Losses at the gene ends were 5 bases for V and 6 bases for J; bases not matched to a gene: 11. The germline gives CDR1 DFQATT, CDR2 SNEGSKA (reference sequence). The CDR3 DNA sequence: TGCAGTGCTGGAATAGCGGGGGGGCCGAAACAGACCCAGTACTTC. This sequence encodes CSAGIAGGPKQTQYF.

The chain has TRBV12-3 or TRBV12-4 and TRBJ2-6, with D perhaps given as TRBD1 or TRBD2 (5 bases each). Between the trimmed V and J ends, which lost 7 bases and 1 base, there was a span of 17 bases. This CDR3 spans 17 amino acids. CDR3 bases: TGTGCCAGCACCTCGCACGGGGCCGGGTCTGGGGCCAACGTCCTGACTTTC. Translating it yields CASTSHGAGSGANVLTF.

This sequence joins TRBV9 and TRBJ2-6; D may be TRBD1 or TRBD2 (6 bases each). This CDR3 is built from 15 residues. CDR1 SGDLS and CDR2 YYNGEE come from the germline V gene. V shed 5 bases and J shed 1 base, with 10 bases lying between them. For the CDR3, the DNA is TGTGCCAGCAGAGGAGGGGGTTCTGGGGCCAACGTCCTGACTTTC. Encoded protein: CASRGGGSGANVLTF.